One and the same sample provided the 15 T cell receptor beta chains below, sequenced in a study of blood T cell repertoires in COVID-19. This table comes from immunoSEQ multiplex PCR, and its TCRdb copy is limited to in-frame clones, with some not included. The sample has 280,000 or so clones, 89% seen once. Material for sequencing was peripheral blood. Source of these receptors: a woman aged 55-70 years with acute or convalescent COVID-19.

The V call is TRBV4-3, the J call TRBJ1-2; 9 bases map to TRBD1. V dropped 2 bases and J dropped 4; count of bases not matched to a gene: 5. The length of the CDR3 is 15 residues. The germline V gene has CDR1 LGHNA and CDR2 YSLEER. DNA for the CDR3: TGCGCCAGCAGCCAATCCGGGACAGGGTTCTATGGCTACACCTTC. It specifies CASSQSGTGFYGYTF.

This sequence joins TRBV6-5 and TRBJ2-3, with 12 bases matching TRBD1. The CDR3 is 15 residues long. CDR1 and CDR2 (germline): MNHEY, SVGAGI. V shed 5 bases and J 7 bases; nucleotides not matched to a gene: 7. As DNA, the CDR3 is TGTGCCAGCAGTACCGGGACAGGGGGCGTGAATACGCAGTATTTT. Its protein product is CASSTGTGGVNTQYF.

The V and J genes are TRBV7-3 and TRBJ2-7, with TRBD1 matching over 11 bases. CDR1 and CDR2 (germline): SGHTA, FQGTGA. The V gene end was trimmed by 5 bases and the J gene end by 3 bases; junction bases not matched to a gene: 3. The CDR3 length is 14 residues. CDR3 loop: CASSPGTGGYEQYF. CDR3 nucleotide sequence: TGTGCCAGCAGCCCAGGGACAGGGGGCTACGAGCAGTACTTC.

The chain employs TRBV18 and TRBJ2-4; 8 positions match TRBD1. V lost 5 bases and J lost 14; bases outside the gene matches: 14. Germline CDR1 and CDR2: KGHSH and LQKENI. The CDR3 covers 14 residues. CDR3 residues: CASSAPGQALLKYF. CDR3 bases: TGTGCCAGCTCAGCTCCGGGACAGGCCCTACTGAAGTACTTC.

CDR3 sequence: CASSIREGDNEQFF. The CDR3 region has the DNA TGTGCCAGTAGTATAAGGGAGGGGGACAATGAGCAGTTCTTC. The chain combines TRBV19 with TRBJ2-1; weak D call: TRBD2 (7 bases). The CDR3 extends over 14 amino acids. Trimming stripped 2 bases from V and 5 bases from J, with 10 bases between. The germline V gene has CDR1 LNHDA and CDR2 SQIVND (reference sequence).

This clone was recorded only once. V usage is TRBV7-6 and J usage is TRBJ1-5; no reliable D call. The CDR3 spans 12 residues. The V and J ends lost 5 bases and 9 bases respectively, with 11 bases between them. Germline V CDR1 and CDR2: SGHVS, FNYEAQ. CDR3 in amino acids: CASSGVGGPQHF. CDR3 DNA: TGTGCCAGCAGCGGAGTGGGTGGGCCCCAGCATTTT.

The V gene is TRBV2, the J gene TRBJ2-5; 14 bases line up with TRBD2. Germline V gene sequence: CDR1 SNHLY, CDR2 FYNNEI. The CDR3 contains 19 residues. J was trimmed by 1 base and V by 2 bases; bases with no gene match: 9. CDR3 nucleotide sequence: TGTGCCAGCAGTGAACGCGTTGGAGGGACTAGCGGGAGCCAAGAGACCCAGTACTTC. Translation: CASSERVGGTSGSQETQYF. The complete variable domain, with remaining parts taken from reference TRBV2 and TRBJ2-5, reads EPEVTQTPSHQVTQMGQEVILRCVPISNHLYFYWYRQILGQKVEFLVSFYNNEISEKSEIFDDQFSVERPDGSNFTLKIRSTKLEDSAMYFCASSERVGGTSGSQETQYFGPGTRLLVL.

This chain connects TRBV29-1 to TRBJ2-2; D perhaps matches TRBD1 (8 bases). V dropped 2 bases and J dropped 3 bases, with 25 bases sitting between them. Germline CDR1 and CDR2: SQVTM and ANQGSEA. This CDR3 region has 19 residues. CDR3 nucleotides: TGCAGCGTTGAATGGCCAGGGGGCGACAGCGGGGACTACACCGGGGAGCTGTTTTTT. Protein sequence: CSVEWPGGDSGDYTGELFF.

This chain uses TRBV12-3 or TRBV12-4 with TRBJ1-1; no definite D call. The CDR3 loop spans 12 amino acids. Trimming took off 6 bases at V and 0 bases at J, with 5 bases between the two ends. CDR3 protein: CASSVMNTEAFF. The DNA for the CDR3 is TGTGCCAGCAGCGTTATGAACACTGAAGCTTTCTTT.

The chain uses TRBV4-2 and TRBJ1-6; 10 nucleotides agree with TRBD1. The V gene's germline CDR1 is LGHNA and CDR2 YNFKEQ. V trimming: 2 bases; J trimming: 7 bases; junction bases outside the gene matches: 5. The CDR3 spans 16 residues. CDR3 in DNA: TGTGCCAGCAGCCAAAGGGGACAGGGGAACAATTCACCCCTCCACTTT. Translated, it gives CASSQRGQGNNSPLHF.

The gene calls are TRBV5-1 and TRBJ1-6; D gene uncertain. CDR1 is SGHRS and CDR2 is YFSETQ in the germline V gene. The V end lost 0 bases, the J end lost 0 bases, and 7 bases lay between the germline ends. The CDR3 loop spans 16 amino acids. The chain's CDR3 is CASSLDLGSYNSPLHF. As DNA, the CDR3 is TGCGCCAGCAGCTTGGACCTCGGCTCCTATAATTCACCCCTCCACTTT.

This clone was recorded once. This rearrangement joins TRBV2 to TRBJ1-2; D not certain. Germline V gene sequence: CDR1 SNHLY, CDR2 FYNNEI. The CDR3 loop spans 12 amino acids. V was trimmed by 8 bases and J by 13 bases, leaving 20 bases between them. The CDR3 loop reads CASPLREAGGTF. The CDR3 region has the DNA TGTGCCAGCCCTCTCCGGGAGGCCGGTGGCACCTTC.

The V call is TRBV28, the J call TRBJ1-5, with TRBD1 as a possible D gene (5 bases). CDR1 MDHEN and CDR2 SYDVKM come from the germline V gene. There are 17 residues in the CDR3. Trimming cost V 3 bases and J 0 bases, with 15 bases left between them. The CDR3 sequence is CASSFWQGLPSNQPQHF. Here the CDR3 DNA reads TGTGCCAGCAGTTTCTGGCAGGGTCTCCCTAGCAATCAGCCCCAGCATTTT.

The chain is built from TRBV28 and TRBJ2-7, with D possibly TRBD1 on 6 matching bases. The CDR3 totals 14 residues. Germline-derived CDR1 and CDR2 are MDHEN and SYDVKM. V lost 2 bases and J 5 bases, leaving 13 bases between the germline ends. The CDR3 reads CASSLIQGTDEQYF. In DNA, the CDR3 is TGTGCCAGCAGTTTAATCCAGGGGACGGACGAGCAGTACTTC.

V gene TRBV27 combines with J gene TRBJ2-1; D is ambiguous. The CDR3 consists of 11 residues. CDR1 is MNHEY and CDR2 is SMNVEV in the germline V gene (reference sequence). V lost 5 bases, J lost 9 bases, and 8 bases lay in between. CDR3 DNA: TGTGCCAGCAGTAAACCCGGTGAGCAGTTCTTC. This encodes CASSKPGEQFF.